What follows are 18 T cell receptor beta chains derived from one specimen sequenced in a study of T cells in localized non-small cell lung cancer. The assay was immunoSEQ multiplex PCR, and TCRdb's table has in-frame clones only and misses some. The sample includes 25,000 to 35,000 clones, 90% to 95% seen only once; the top ten take 4.5% to 7%. The material sequenced was PBMCs, taken before any cancer treatment. The receptor set was obtained from a man aged 40-75 years with stage II lung adenocarcinoma.

As concerns this clone: The sample holds other DNA sequences that translate to the same CDR3. The chain links TRBV18 to TRBJ1-1; 8 bases agree with TRBD1. Germline V gene lookup returns CDR1 KGHSH and CDR2 LQKENI. Trimming removed 3 bases from V and 1 base from J; junction bases left unmatched: 1. This CDR3 spans 14 amino acids. DNA for the CDR3: TGTGCCAGCTCACCCGGGACAGGGAACACTGAAGCTTTCTTT. Encoded protein: CASSPGTGNTEAFF.

V usage is TRBV6-1 and J usage is TRBJ2-1; TRBD1 aligns across 7 bases. The V gene's germline CDR1 is MNHNS and CDR2 SASEGT. The J segment lost 8 bases and the V segment lost 3 bases, leaving 10 bases of the junction unmatched. CDR3 length: 15 amino acids. The CDR3: CASSEGIARGHEQFF. In nucleotides, the CDR3 is TGTGCCAGCAGTGAGGGGATAGCGAGGGGGCATGAGCAGTTCTTC.

The rearrangement uses TRBV5-1 and TRBJ1-1; D gene unclear. Per the germline V gene, CDR1 is SGHRS and CDR2 is YFSETQ. Trimming removed 4 bases at V and 3 bases at J, with 16 bases between. The CDR3 consists of 15 residues. CDR3 DNA sequence: TGCGCCAGCAGCATCCGGGCCCACGGTCACACTGAAGCTTTCTTT. Encoded protein: CASSIRAHGHTEAFF.

The chain employs TRBV13 and TRBJ2-7; 7 bases agree with TRBD1. V lost 6 bases, J lost 4 bases, and 6 bases stayed unmatched. The CDR3 spans 13 residues. Germline CDR1 PRHDT, CDR2 FYEKMQ (reference sequence). CDR3 region: CASSSYRGYEQYF. The DNA for the CDR3 is TGTGCCAGCAGTTCTTACAGGGGTTACGAGCAGTACTTC. Full variable domain (outside the CDR3, taken from reference TRBV13 and TRBJ2-7): AAGVIQSPRHLIKEKRETATLKCYPIPRHDTVYWYQQGPGQDPQFLISFYEKMQSDKGSIPDRFSAQQFSDYHSELNMSSLELGDSALYFCASSSYRGYEQYFGPGTRLTVT.

This chain joins TRBV15 and TRBJ1-4; the match to TRBD1 covers 8 bases. Germline CDR1 LNHNV, CDR2 YYDKDF (reference sequence). There are 15 residues in the CDR3. The junction had 7 bases not matched to a gene; V was cut back by 3 bases and J by 7 bases. The CDR3 reads CATSRVDRGGEKLFF. CDR3 in DNA: TGTGCCACCAGCAGGGTAGACAGGGGTGGTGAAAAACTGTTTTTT.

The CDR3: CASSFGQGLRNTIYF. The CDR3 DNA sequence: TGTGCCAGCAGCTTTGGACAGGGGTTGAGAAACACCATATATTTT. This chain links TRBV5-4 with TRBJ1-3, with 9 bases lining up with TRBD1. There are 15 residues in the CDR3. Trimming cost V 2 bases and J 5 bases; bases outside gene matches: 5. Germline V CDR1 and CDR2: SGHNT, YYREEE (reference sequence).

The gene calls are TRBV9 and TRBJ2-6, with 11 bases aligning to TRBD1. The CDR3 covers 18 residues. Trimming cost V 4 bases and J 0 bases; bases outside gene matches: 6. Germline V lookup: CDR1 SGDLS, CDR2 YYNGEE. CDR3 DNA sequence: TGTGCCAGCAGCACGGGACAGGGGGTTGCCTCTGGGGCCAACGTCCTGACTTTC. Translation gives CASSTGQGVASGANVLTF.

The rearrangement links TRBV14 to TRBJ2-7, with D possibly TRBD2 on 6 matching bases. Germline-derived CDR1 and CDR2 are SGHDN and FVKESK. Trimming removed 2 bases from V and 5 bases from J, with 16 bases in between. There are 15 residues in the CDR3. Here the CDR3 DNA reads TGTGCCAGCAGCCAATTCTACGGGAGTCGCCACGAGCAGTACTTC. As protein: CASSQFYGSRHEQYF.

The rearrangement uses TRBV18 and TRBJ2-3; D is possibly TRBD1 (6 bases). The germline V gene encodes CDR1 KGHSH and CDR2 LQKENI. CDR3 length: 15 amino acids. Trimming removed 3 bases at V and 4 bases at J, with 14 bases between. The CDR3 nucleotides read TGTGCCAGCTCACCGTCGGCAGGGGTCTCAGATACGCAGTATTTT. As protein: CASSPSAGVSDTQYF.

The chain carries TRBV7-2 and TRBJ2-2; the match to TRBD1 covers 10 bases. The CDR3 runs 14 residues. With V trimmed by 8 bases and J by 4 bases, 4 bases remained unmatched. The germline CDR1 and CDR2 sequences are SGHTA and FQGNSA. CDR3 in amino acids: CASYGQGGTGELFF. The CDR3 DNA reads as TGTGCCAGCTACGGACAGGGGGGCACCGGGGAGCTGTTTTTT.

The chain combines TRBV28 with TRBJ1-2; D is perhaps TRBD1 (5 bases). Trimming left V 7 bases short and J 2 bases short, with 5 bases between. Germline V CDR1 and CDR2: MDHEN, SYDVKM. The CDR3 runs to 11 residues. The CDR3 spells CASTGNYGYTF. The CDR3 nucleotides are TGTGCCAGCACAGGGAACTATGGCTACACCTTC.

V gene TRBV25-1 combines with J gene TRBJ2-3, with D tentatively TRBD1 (6 bases). Between the trimmed V and J ends, which lost 4 bases and 4 bases, there was a span of 15 bases. CDR1 MGHDK and CDR2 SYGVNS come from the germline V gene. The CDR3 extends over 15 amino acids. The CDR3 reads CASSAAGVVSDTQYF. In DNA, the CDR3 is TGTGCCAGCAGTGCGGCAGGGGTTGTGTCAGATACGCAGTATTTT.

The V call is TRBV4-2, the J call TRBJ2-7, with D perhaps matching TRBD2 (6 bases). Germline CDR1 is LGHNA and CDR2 is YNFKEQ. The CDR3 has 13 amino acids. V was pared by 5 bases and J by 3 bases, with 11 bases between. Written as DNA, the CDR3 is TGTGCCAGCAGCTTGCGGGGAAACTACGAGCAGTACTTC. As protein: CASSLRGNYEQYF.

The chain is built from TRBV14 and TRBJ1-1; no reliable D call. V was trimmed by 5 bases and J by 6 bases, leaving 19 bases between them. Germline V gives CDR1 SGHDN, CDR2 FVKESK. The CDR3 length is 15 residues. CDR3 coding DNA: TGTGCCAGCAGCAACTCTGGTGGGGTTGAGGCTGAAGCTTTCTTT. Protein sequence: CASSNSGGVEAEAFF.

This clone was observed once. The V gene is TRBV27, the J gene TRBJ1-2; D ambiguous. V was pared by 0 bases and J by 0 bases, with 11 bases between. This CDR3 region has 16 residues. Germline lookup yields CDR1 MNHEY and CDR2 SMNVEV (reference sequence). The CDR3 DNA reads TGTGCCAGCAGTTTATCCCCACGAGGATCTAACTATGGCTACACCTTC. This gives the protein CASSLSPRGSNYGYTF.

The V call is TRBV29-1, the J call TRBJ2-7, with D perhaps TRBD1 or TRBD2 (6 bases each). Trimming stripped 4 bases from V and 5 bases from J, with 12 bases between. Germline CDR1 SQVTM, CDR2 ANQGSEA. This CDR3 is 12 amino acids long. Here the CDR3 DNA reads TGCAGCGTTGTGGAGGGGGTACACGAGCAGTACTTC. Encoded protein: CSVVEGVHEQYF.

The J gene is TRBJ2-2, the V gene TRBV5-1, with 8 bases lining up with TRBD1. V was pared by 4 bases and J by 5 bases, with 7 bases of the junction left unmatched. The CDR3 runs 15 residues. CDR1 and CDR2 (germline): SGHRS, YFSETQ. In DNA, the CDR3 is TGCGCCAGCAGCCTCGGACAGGGAACGACCGGGGAGCTGTTTTTT. It translates to CASSLGQGTTGELFF.

This clone was counted only a few times. This rearrangement joins TRBV10-2 to TRBJ1-4; D is unresolved. The CDR3 is made up of 12 amino acids. The V end was cut by 6 bases, the J end by 9 bases, with 11 bases between. Germline CDR1 WSHSY, CDR2 SAAADI. The CDR3 region has the DNA TGCGCCAGCAGACCTAACGCCCAAAAACTGTTTTTT. It specifies CASRPNAQKLFF.